The 10 T cell receptor beta chains below all came from one sample that was sequenced in a study of blood T cell repertoires in COVID-19. The table came from immunoSEQ multiplex PCR; TCRdb's copy has only in-frame clones and leaves some out. There are more than 300,000 clones in the sample; about 84% occur only once, and around 1.7% lies in the top ten. The sample comprised peripheral blood. All receptors derive from a woman between 50 and 59 years old with acute or convalescent COVID-19.

The rearrangement joins TRBV5-1 to TRBJ2-1, with 14 bases fitting TRBD2. Germline loops: CDR1 SGHRS, CDR2 YFSETQ. Germline trimming cut 5 bases from V and 8 bases from J; bases unmatched to any gene: 15. The CDR3 contains 18 residues. The CDR3 DNA sequence: TGCGCCAGCAGACTGGGGTTGGGACTAGCGGGAGATCGGGATGAGCAGTTCTTC. It translates to CASRLGLGLAGDRDEQFF.

The genes are TRBV6-5 and TRBJ2-5; D gene uncertain. This CDR3 has 14 amino acids. Germline CDR1 is MNHEY and CDR2 is SVGAGI. V dropped 2 bases and J dropped 1 base, with 8 bases sitting between them. The CDR3 region is CASSYARGQETQYF. CDR3 DNA sequence: TGTGCCAGCAGTTACGCGCGTGGCCAAGAGACCCAGTACTTC.

The chain employs TRBV5-8 and TRBJ2-7; possible D gene TRBD2, 6 bases. Germline V gene data show CDR1 as SGHTS and CDR2 as YDEGEE. The ends were cut back, 4 bases at V and 0 bases at J, with 23 bases in the middle. This CDR3 spans 18 amino acids. In DNA form, the CDR3 reads TGTGCCAGCAGCCCTGTTGGCGGGGCTACCTGGAACTCCTACGAGCAGTACTTC. Its translation is CASSPVGGATWNSYEQYF.

Only one count was recorded for this clone. The chain joins TRBV28 to TRBJ1-6; maybe TRBD1 (5 bases). The V gene lost 2 bases and the J gene lost 12 bases, with 14 bases spanning the gap. The germline V gene has CDR1 MDHEN and CDR2 SYDVKM. The CDR3 sequence is 14 residues long. CDR3 in DNA: TGTGCCAGCAGTTTACTTCGGCCCGGGGGACCCCTCCACTTT. This translates into CASSLLRPGGPLHF.

V and J are TRBV6-1 and TRBJ1-3; D uncertain. Looked up from germline, CDR1 is MNHNS and CDR2 is SASEGT. The CDR3 runs 17 residues. The V gene lost 4 bases and the J gene lost 0 bases, with 16 bases spanning the gap. CDR3 sequence (DNA): TGTGCCAGCAGTGCCGCCCCCTACGGGTACTCTGGAAACACCATATATTTT. Translating it yields CASSAAPYGYSGNTIYF.

This clone was counted once. J is TRBJ1-2 and V is TRBV2; D perhaps matches TRBD1 (6 bases). Germline loops: CDR1 SNHLY, CDR2 FYNNEI. Trimming removed 7 bases from V and 3 bases from J, with 12 bases in between. There are 13 residues in the CDR3. The CDR3 loop reads CASIDGQHYGYTF. CDR3 coding DNA: TGTGCCAGCATAGACGGACAGCACTATGGCTACACCTTC. The variable domain in full, with the rest retrieved from reference TRBV2 and TRBJ1-2, is EPEVTQTPSHQVTQMGQEVILRCVPISNHLYFYWYRQILGQKVEFLVSFYNNEISEKSEIFDDQFSVERPDGSNFTLKIRSTKLEDSAMYFCASIDGQHYGYTFGSGTRLTVV.

The V gene is TRBV24-1, the J gene TRBJ2-3; no definite D call. The V gene's germline CDR1 is KGHDR and CDR2 SFDVKD. The CDR3 has 14 amino acids. With 5 bases removed from V and 0 bases from J, the gap between germline ends came to 8 bases. Here the CDR3 reads CATSGLRSTDTQYF. The CDR3, as DNA: TGTGCCACCAGTGGTCTCCGGAGCACAGATACGCAGTATTTT.

The rearrangement uses TRBV7-2 and TRBJ2-5; 14 nucleotides agree with TRBD2. Germline V gene sequence: CDR1 SGHTA, CDR2 FQGNSA. J gave up 4 bases and V 3 bases, and 4 bases lay outside the gene matches. The CDR3 has 16 amino acids. DNA for the CDR3: TGTGCCAGCAGCTTCCGACTAGCGGGAGGGGTAGAGACCCAGTACTTC. Its protein is CASSFRLAGGVETQYF.

The rearrangement uses TRBV5-6 and TRBJ2-1; 9 bases map to TRBD2. The CDR3 extends over 15 amino acids. With 2 bases clipped from V and 3 bases from J, the junction kept 3 bases outside the gene matches. Germline assignment: CDR1 SGHDT and CDR2 YYEEEE. CDR3 nucleotides: TGTGCCAGCAGCTTAGGACTAGCGCTCTACAATGAGCAGTTCTTC. Translating it yields CASSLGLALYNEQFF.

The CDR3 region is CASSIDLGSGYEQYF. DNA of the CDR3: TGTGCCAGTAGTATAGATCTCGGGAGTGGATACGAGCAGTACTTC. The genes are TRBV19 and TRBJ2-7, with D possibly being TRBD2 (6 bases). CDR1 and CDR2 (germline): LNHDA, SQIVND (reference sequence). The V end was cut by 0 bases, the J end by 4 bases, with 13 bases between. The CDR3 is made up of 15 amino acids.